This TCR beta chain is from a study of glioma-infiltrating T cells. Study-level results: Non-neoplastic patients had below-expected tissue-blood divergence, while all gliomas exceeded expectation. Only very few CDR3 sequences appeared in both tissue and blood.

Using RNA template, CDR3s of TCR alpha and beta were amplified with iRepertoire arm-PCR. Input was about 85-450 ng of tissue mRNA or PBMC total RNA. TCRdb analysed the multiplex PCR reads with MiXCR anew, one entry per CDR3 protein. The table includes 100,000 to 150,000 distinct CDR3 sequences, 20% to 25% detected once. Germline CDR1 and CDR2: PRHDT and FYEKMQ (reference sequence). The CDR3 loop spans 14 amino acids. Notes on this clonotype: Its antigen is as yet unknown. At one of its ends the junction is not consistent with the germline gene, which may arise from a read error.

This TCR came from a human donor with low-grade glioma or glioblastoma, undergoing nonglioma brain surgery, or in good health (not recorded which). Material: glioma tissue, nonneoplastic brain tissue, or PBMCs (not recorded which). This chain joins TRBV13 and TRBJ1-6; perhaps TRBD1 as D (5 bases). The CDR3 loop is CASSLAGASAPLQF. The CDR3 nucleotides are TGTGCCAGCAGCCTCGCCGGGGCGTCCGCACCCCTCCAATTT.